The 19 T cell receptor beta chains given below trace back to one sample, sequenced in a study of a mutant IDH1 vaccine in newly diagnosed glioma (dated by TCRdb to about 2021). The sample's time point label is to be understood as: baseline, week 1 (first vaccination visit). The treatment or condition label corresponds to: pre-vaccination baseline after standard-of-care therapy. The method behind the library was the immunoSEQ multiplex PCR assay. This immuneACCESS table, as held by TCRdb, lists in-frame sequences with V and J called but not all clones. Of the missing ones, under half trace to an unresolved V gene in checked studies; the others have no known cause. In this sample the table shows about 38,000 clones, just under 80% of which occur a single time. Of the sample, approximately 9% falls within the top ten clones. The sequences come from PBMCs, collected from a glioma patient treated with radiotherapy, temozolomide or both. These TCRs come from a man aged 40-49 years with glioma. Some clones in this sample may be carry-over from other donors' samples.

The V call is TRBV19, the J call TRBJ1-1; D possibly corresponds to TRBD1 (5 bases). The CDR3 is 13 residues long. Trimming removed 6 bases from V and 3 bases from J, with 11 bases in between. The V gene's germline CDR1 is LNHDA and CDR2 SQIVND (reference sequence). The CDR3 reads CASRTSRDTEAFF. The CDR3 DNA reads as TGTGCCAGTAGAACCTCCAGGGACACTGAAGCTTTCTTT.

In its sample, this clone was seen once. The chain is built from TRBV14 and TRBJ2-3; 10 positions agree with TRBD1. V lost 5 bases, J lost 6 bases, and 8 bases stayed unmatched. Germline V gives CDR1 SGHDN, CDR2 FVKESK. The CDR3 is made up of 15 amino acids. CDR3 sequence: CASSEEGQGTDTQYF. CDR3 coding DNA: TGTGCCAGCAGCGAGGAGGGACAGGGGACTGATACGCAGTATTTT.

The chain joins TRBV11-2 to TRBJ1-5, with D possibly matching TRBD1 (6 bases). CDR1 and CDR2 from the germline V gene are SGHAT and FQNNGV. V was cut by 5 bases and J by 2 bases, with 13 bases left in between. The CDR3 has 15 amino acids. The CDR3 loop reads CASSAQGQGNQPQHF. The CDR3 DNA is TGTGCCAGCAGCGCACAGGGTCAGGGCAATCAGCCCCAGCATTTT. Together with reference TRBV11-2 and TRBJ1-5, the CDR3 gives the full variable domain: EAGVAQSPRYKIIEKRQSVAFWCNPISGHATLYWYQQILGQGPKLLIQFQNNGVVDDSQLPKDRFSAERLKGVDSTLKIQPAKLEDSAVYLCASSAQGQGNQPQHFGDGTRLSIL.

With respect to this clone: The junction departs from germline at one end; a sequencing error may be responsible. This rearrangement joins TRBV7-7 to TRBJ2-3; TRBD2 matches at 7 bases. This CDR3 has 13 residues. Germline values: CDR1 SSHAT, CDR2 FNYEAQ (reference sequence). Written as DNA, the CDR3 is TGTGCTAGCAGCTCGGGCGGGGGAGATACGCAGTATTTT. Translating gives CASSSGGGDTQYF.

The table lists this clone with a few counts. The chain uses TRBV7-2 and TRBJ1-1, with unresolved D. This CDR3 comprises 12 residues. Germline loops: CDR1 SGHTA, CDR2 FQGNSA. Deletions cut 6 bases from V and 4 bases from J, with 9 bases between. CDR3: CASRREGTEAFF. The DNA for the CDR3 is TGTGCCAGCAGGAGGGAGGGCACTGAAGCTTTCTTT.

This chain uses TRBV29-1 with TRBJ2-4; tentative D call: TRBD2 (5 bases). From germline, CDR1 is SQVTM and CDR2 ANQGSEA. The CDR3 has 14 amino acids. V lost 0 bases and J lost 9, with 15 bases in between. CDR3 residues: CSVEDQRRGGIQYF. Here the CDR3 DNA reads TGCAGCGTTGAAGATCAACGGCGAGGAGGCATTCAGTACTTC.

CDR3 protein: CASRLLSSYNSPLHF. DNA of the CDR3: TGTGCCAGTAGGCTACTGAGCTCCTATAATTCACCCCTCCACTTT. The chain recombines TRBV19 with TRBJ1-6, with D unclear. Germline values: CDR1 LNHDA, CDR2 SQIVND (reference sequence). Trimming removed 6 bases at V and 0 bases at J, with 9 bases between. The CDR3 has 15 residues.

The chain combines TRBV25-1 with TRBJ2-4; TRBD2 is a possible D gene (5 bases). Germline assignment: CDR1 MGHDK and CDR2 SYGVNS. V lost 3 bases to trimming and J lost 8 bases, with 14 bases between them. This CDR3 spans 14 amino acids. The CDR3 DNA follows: TGTGCCAGCAGTGATGAGGCCGCGCGGGACATTCAGTACTTC. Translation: CASSDEAARDIQYF.

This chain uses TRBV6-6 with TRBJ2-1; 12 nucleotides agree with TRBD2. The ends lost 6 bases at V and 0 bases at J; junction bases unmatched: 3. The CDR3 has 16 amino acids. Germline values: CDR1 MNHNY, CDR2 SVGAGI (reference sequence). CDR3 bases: TGTGCCAGCAGGCGGACTAGCGGGGTCTCCTACAATGAGCAGTTCTTC. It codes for CASRRTSGVSYNEQFF.

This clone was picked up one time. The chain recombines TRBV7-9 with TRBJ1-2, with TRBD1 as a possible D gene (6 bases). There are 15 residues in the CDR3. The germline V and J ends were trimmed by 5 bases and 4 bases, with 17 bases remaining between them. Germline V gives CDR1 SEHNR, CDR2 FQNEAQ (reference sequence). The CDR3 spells CASSRTAGHLYGYTF. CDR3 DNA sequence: TGTGCCAGCAGCCGAACCGCGGGACACCTCTATGGCTACACCTTC.

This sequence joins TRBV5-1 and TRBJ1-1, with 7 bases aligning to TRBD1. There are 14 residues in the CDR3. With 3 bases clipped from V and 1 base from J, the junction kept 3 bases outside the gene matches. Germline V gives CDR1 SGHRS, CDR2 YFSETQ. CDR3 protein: CASSWDRPNTEAFF. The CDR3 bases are TGCGCCAGCAGCTGGGACAGACCGAACACTGAAGCTTTCTTT.

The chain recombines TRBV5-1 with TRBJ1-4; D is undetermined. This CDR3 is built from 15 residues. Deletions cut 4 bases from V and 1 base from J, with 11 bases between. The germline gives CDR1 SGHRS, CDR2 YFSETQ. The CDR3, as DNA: TGCGCCAGCAGCCCGGATGGGAGAACTAATGAAAAACTGTTTTTT. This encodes CASSPDGRTNEKLFF.

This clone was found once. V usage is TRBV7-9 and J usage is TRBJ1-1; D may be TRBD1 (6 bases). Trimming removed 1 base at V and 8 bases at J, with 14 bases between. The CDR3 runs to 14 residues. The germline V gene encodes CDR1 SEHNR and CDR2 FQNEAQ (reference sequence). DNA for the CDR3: TGTGCCAGCAGCTTAGTCCACAGGGCCCAAGAAGCTTTCTTT. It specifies CASSLVHRAQEAFF.

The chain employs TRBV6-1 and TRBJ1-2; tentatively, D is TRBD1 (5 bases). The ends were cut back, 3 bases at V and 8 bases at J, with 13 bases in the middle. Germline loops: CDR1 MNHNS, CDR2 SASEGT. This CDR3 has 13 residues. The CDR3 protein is CASSDYGGEGYTF. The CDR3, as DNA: TGTGCCAGCAGTGATTACGGGGGTGAAGGCTACACCTTC.

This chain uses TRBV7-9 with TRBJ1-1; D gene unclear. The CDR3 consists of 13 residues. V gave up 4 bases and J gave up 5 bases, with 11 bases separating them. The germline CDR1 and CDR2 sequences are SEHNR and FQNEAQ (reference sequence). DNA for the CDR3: TGTGCCAGCAGCTCCGGAGCGGGAACTGAAGCTTTCTTT. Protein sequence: CASSSGAGTEAFF. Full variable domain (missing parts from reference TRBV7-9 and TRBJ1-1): DTGVSQNPRHKITKRGQNVTFRCDPISEHNRLYWYRQTLGQGPEFLTYFQNEAQLEKSRLLSDRFSAERPKGSFSTLEIQRTEQGDSAMYLCASSSGAGTEAFFGQGTRLTVV.

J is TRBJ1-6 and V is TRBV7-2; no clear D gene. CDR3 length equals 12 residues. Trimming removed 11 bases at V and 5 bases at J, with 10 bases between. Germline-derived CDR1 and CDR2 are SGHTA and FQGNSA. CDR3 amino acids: CAVSWNNSPLHF. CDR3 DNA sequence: TGTGCCGTCTCGTGGAATAATTCACCCCTCCACTTT.

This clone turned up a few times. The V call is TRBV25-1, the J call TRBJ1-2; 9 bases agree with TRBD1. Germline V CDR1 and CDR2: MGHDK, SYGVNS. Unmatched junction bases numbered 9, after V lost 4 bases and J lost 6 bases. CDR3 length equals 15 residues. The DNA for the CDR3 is TGTGCCAGCAGTGGCTCCGGGACAGGGATTCATGGCTACACCTTC. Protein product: CASSGSGTGIHGYTF.

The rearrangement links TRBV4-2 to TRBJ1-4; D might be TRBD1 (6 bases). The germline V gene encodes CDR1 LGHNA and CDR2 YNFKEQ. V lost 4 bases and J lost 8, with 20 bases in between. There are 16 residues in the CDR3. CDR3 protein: CASSPPGDIPSEKLFF. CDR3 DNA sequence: TGTGCCAGCAGCCCTCCGGGGGACATACCGTCCGAAAAACTGTTTTTT.

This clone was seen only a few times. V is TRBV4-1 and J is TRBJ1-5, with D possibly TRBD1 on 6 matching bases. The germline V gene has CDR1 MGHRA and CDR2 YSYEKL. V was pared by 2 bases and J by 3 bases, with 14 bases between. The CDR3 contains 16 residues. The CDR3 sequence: CASSQITPGANQPQHF. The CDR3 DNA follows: TGCGCCAGCAGCCAAATCACGCCGGGGGCCAATCAGCCCCAGCATTTT.